In its sample, the clone carrying this T cell receptor beta chain was seen many times. The antigen is not known. This sample stems from a study of CD8 T cells in ankylosing spondylitis. Study-level findings and limits: Ankylosing spondylitis blood appeared to be characterized by a TCR beta motif of about 8 highly homologous variants. From matched ankylosing spondylitis synovial fluid, disease-linked clones were reportedly recovered at significantly enriched levels.

The authors made TCR beta libraries by quantitative 5'-RACE with molecular barcodes. In TCRdb, the 5' RACE reads were re-called with MiXCR into one record per CDR3 protein. Of hundreds of thousands of distinct CDR3 sequences detected, 8.6% appear once; the ten largest clones hold around 7%. This CDR3 comprises 11 residues. With 5 bases removed from V and 3 bases from J, the gap between germline ends came to 8 bases. Germline lookup yields CDR1 SQVTM and CDR2 ANQGSEA. The chain links TRBV29-1 to TRBJ2-7, with D unclear. The sequence came from a male donor with ankylosing spondylitis or in good health (not recorded which). Sequenced sample: blood, either unsorted or a sorted T cell fraction (not recorded which). The CDR3 nucleotides read TGCAGCGTTTCCGAAGGCTACGAGCAGTACTTC. As protein: CSVSEGYEQYF.